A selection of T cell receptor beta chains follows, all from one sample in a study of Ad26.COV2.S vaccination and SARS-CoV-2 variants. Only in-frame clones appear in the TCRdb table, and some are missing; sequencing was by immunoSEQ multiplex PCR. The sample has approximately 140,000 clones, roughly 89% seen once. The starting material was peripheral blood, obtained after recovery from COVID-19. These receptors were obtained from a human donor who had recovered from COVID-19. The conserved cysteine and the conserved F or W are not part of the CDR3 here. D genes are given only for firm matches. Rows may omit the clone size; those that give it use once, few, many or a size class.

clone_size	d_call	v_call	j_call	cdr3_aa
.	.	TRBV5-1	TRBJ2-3	ASSPASLLSTDTQY
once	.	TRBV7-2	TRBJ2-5	ASSFLGPQETQY
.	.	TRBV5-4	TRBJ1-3	ASSQFVGGQDTIY
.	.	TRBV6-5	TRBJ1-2	ASSTPFGGYT
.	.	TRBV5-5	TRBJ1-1	ASSWDGNTEAF
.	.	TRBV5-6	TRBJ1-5	ASSLGTGGPQH
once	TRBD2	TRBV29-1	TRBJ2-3	SVDNSGGSTDTQY
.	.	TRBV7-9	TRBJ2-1	ASPSLHYNEQF
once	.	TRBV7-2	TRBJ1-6	ASTADGGKGSPLH
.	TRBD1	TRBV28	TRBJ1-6	ASRTYRGNNSPLH
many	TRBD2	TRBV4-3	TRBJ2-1	ASSQDIFSGGKASSYNEQF
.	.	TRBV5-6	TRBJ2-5	ASSQSGVGQETQY
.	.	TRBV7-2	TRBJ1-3	ASRMGPNGGNTIY